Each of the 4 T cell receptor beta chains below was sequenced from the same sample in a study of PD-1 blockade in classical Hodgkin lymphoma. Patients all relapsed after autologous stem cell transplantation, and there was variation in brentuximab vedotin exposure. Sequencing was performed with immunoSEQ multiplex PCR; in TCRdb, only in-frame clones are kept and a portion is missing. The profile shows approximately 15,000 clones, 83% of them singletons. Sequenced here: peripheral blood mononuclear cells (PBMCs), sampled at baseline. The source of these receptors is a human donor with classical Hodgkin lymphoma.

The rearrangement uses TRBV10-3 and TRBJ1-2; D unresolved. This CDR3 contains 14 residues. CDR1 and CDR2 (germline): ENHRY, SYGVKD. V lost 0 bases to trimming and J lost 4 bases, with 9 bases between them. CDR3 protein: CAISESGGGYGYTF. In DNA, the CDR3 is TGTGCCATCAGTGAGTCAGGAGGTGGCTATGGCTACACCTTC.

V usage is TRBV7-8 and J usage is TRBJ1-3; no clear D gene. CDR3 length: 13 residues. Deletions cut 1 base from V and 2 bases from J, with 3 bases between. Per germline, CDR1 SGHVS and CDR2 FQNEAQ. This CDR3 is CASSLDPGNTIYF. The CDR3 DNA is TGTGCCAGCAGCTTAGATCCTGGAAACACCATATATTTT.

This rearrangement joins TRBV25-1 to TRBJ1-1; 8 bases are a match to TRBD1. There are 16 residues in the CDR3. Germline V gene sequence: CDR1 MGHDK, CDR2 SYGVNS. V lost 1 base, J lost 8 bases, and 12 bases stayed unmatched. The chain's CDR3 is CASSEWGGVRGQEAFF. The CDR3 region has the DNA TGTGCCAGCAGTGAATGGGGGGGGGTCAGGGGGCAAGAAGCTTTCTTT.

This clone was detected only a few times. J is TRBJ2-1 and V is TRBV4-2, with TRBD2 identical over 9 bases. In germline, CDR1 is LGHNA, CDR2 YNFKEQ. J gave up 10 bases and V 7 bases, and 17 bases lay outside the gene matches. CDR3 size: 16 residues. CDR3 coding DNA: TGTGCCAGCACCTCCCATGGCCTAGCGGGAAACGGAGAGCAGTTCTTC. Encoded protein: CASTSHGLAGNGEQFF.